The following is a T cell receptor (beta chain) sequence with its context. Its antigen is still unknown. Measured with immunoSEQ multiplex PCR; TCRdb has only the in-frame clones, and not every one. The table shows over 150,000 clones, with about nine tenths occurring only once. Germline assignment: CDR1 SGHTA and CDR2 FQGNSA. The CDR3 runs 16 residues. V shed 6 bases and J shed 0 bases, with 17 bases lying between them. These data come from a study of T cell responses to AZD1222 COVID-19 vaccine. Study-level points and caveats: Clonal diversity may have been underestimated, and the donors were mostly white British, with more females than males.

This chain joins TRBV7-2 and TRBJ1-1; a possible D gene is TRBD1 (5 bases). This TCR was recovered from an adult in good health. Sequenced material: peripheral blood, taken on day 0 of AZD1222 vaccination. The CDR3 is CASRAGPTTLNTEAFF. The CDR3 DNA reads as TGTGCCAGCAGGGCAGGGCCCACCACGCTGAACACTGAAGCTTTCTTT.